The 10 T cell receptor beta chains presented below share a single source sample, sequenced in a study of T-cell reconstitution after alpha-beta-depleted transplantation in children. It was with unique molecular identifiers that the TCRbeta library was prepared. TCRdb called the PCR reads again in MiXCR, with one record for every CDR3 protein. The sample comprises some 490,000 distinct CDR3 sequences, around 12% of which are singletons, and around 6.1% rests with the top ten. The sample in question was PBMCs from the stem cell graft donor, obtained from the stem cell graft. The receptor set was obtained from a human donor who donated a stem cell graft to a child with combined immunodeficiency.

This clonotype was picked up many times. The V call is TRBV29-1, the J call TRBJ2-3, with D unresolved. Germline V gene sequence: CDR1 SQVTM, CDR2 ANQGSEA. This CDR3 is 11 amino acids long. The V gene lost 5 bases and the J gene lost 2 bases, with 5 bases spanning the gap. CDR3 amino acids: CSVRDTDTQYF. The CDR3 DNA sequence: TGCAGCGTTAGGGACACAGATACGCAGTATTTT.

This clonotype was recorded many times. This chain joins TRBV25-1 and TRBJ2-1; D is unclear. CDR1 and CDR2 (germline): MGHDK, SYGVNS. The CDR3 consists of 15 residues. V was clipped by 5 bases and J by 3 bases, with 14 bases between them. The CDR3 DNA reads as TGTGCCAGCAGTAGGTTAAATGTCCTCTACAATGAGCAGTTCTTC. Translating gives CASSRLNVLYNEQFF.

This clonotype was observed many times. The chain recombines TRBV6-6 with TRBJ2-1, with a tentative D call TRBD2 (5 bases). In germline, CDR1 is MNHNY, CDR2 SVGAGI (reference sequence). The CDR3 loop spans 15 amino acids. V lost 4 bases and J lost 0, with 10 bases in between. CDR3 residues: CASSSGSGSYNEQFF. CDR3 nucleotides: TGTGCCAGCAGTTCGGGAAGCGGCTCCTACAATGAGCAGTTCTTC.

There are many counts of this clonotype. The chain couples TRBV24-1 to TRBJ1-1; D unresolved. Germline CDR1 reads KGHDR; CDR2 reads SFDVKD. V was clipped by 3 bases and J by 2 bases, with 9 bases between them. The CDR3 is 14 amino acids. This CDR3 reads CATSDGHPNTEAFF. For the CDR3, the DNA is TGTGCCACCAGTGATGGGCACCCAAACACTGAAGCTTTCTTT.

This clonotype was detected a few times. CDR3 residues: CASSLGLYGANVLTF. The CDR3 DNA sequence: TGTGCCAGCAGTCTCGGGTTGTACGGGGCCAACGTCCTGACTTTC. The chain joins TRBV12-3 or TRBV12-4 to TRBJ2-6; D remains unclear. V was trimmed by 5 bases and J by 4 bases, leaving 12 bases between them. CDR3 length equals 15 residues.

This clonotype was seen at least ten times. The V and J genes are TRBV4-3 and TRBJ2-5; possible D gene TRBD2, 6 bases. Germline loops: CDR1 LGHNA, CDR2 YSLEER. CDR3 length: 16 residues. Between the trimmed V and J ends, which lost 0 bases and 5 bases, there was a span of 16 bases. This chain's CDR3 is CASSQDYPDYIETQYF. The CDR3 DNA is TGCGCCAGCAGCCAAGATTACCCGGACTATATCGAGACCCAGTACTTC.

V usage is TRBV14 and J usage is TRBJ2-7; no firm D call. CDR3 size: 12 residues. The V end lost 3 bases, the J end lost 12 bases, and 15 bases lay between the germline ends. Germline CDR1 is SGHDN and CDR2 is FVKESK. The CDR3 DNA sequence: TGTGCCAGCAGCCACCCCAGACAAGGCCGGTACTTC. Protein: CASSHPRQGRYF. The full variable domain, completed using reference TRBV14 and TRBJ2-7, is EAGVTQFPSHSVIEKGQTVTLRCDPISGHDNLYWYRRVMGKEIKFLLHFVKESKQDESGMPNNRFLAERTGGTYSTLKVQPAELEDSGVYFCASSHPRQGRYFGPGTRLTVT.

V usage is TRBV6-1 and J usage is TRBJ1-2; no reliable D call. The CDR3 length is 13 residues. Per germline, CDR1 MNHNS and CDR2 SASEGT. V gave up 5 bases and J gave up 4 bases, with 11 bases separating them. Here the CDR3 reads CASSLDGVYGYTF. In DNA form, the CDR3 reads TGTGCCAGCAGTCTAGACGGCGTCTATGGCTACACCTTC.

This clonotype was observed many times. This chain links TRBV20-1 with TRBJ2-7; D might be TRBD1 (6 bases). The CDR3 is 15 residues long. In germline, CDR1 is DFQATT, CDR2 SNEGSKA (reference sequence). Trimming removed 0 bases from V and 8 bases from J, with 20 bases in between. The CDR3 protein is CSARDLAQGQNQQYF. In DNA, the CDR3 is TGCAGTGCTAGAGATCTGGCCCAGGGGCAAAACCAGCAGTACTTC.

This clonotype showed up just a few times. The CDR3 DNA follows: TGCAGCGTTCTAGGGGACAGGAGCTCCTACGAGCAGTACTTC. This gives the protein CSVLGDRSSYEQYF. V and J are TRBV29-1 and TRBJ2-7; 8 bases map to TRBD1. The CDR3 has 14 residues. After removal of 5 bases from V and 0 bases from J, the junction contained 6 bases not matched to a gene. Germline values: CDR1 SQVTM, CDR2 ANQGSEA.